This entry is about one TCR beta chain. Its antigen remains unidentified. The sample comes from a study of T cells in Graves' hyperthyroidism and ophthalmopathy. Study findings and constraints: Peripheral blood also featured most of the thyroid clonotypes expanded above 0.001.

RNA transcripts yielded amplified TCR beta CDR3 regions. Researchers ran a first-round RT-PCR on the TCR CDR3 using the HTBI primer set. TCRdb redid the calling of the multiplex PCR reads with MiXCR, one entry per CDR3 protein. The top ten hold 30% to 40% of the sample, which has around 690,000 distinct CDR3 sequences, less than 25% seen once. Trimming removed 4 bases at V and 6 bases at J, with 10 bases between. CDR3 length: 12 residues. The germline CDR1 and CDR2 sequences are SGHRS and YFSETQ. The source material was blood. The TCR comes from a young man with Graves' ophthalmopathy. The chain is built from TRBV5-1 and TRBJ1-1; no clear D gene. This CDR3 is CASSAGSSEAFF. The CDR3 DNA reads as TGCGCCAGCAGCGCGGGAAGTTCTGAAGCTTTCTTT.